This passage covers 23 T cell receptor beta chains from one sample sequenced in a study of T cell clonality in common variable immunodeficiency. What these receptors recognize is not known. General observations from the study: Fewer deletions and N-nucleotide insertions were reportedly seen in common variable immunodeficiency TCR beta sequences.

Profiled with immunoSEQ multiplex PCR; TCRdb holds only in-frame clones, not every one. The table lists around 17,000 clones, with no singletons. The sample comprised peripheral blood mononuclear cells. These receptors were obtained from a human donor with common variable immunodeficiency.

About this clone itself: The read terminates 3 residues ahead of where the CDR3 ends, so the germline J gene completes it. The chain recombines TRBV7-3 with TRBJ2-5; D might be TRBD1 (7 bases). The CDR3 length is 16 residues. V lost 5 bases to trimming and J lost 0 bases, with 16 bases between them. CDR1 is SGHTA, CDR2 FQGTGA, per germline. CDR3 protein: CASSPRGTAYQETQYF. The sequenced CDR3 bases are TGTGCCAGCAGCCCTCGCGGGACAGCCTACCAAGAGACC.

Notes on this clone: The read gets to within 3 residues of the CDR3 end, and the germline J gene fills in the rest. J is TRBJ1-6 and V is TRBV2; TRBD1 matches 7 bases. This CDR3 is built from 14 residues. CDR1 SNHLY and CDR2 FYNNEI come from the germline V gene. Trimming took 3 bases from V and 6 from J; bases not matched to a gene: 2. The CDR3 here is CASSDAGGNSPLHF. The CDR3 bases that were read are TGTGCCAGCAGTGACGCAGGGGGTAATTCACCC.

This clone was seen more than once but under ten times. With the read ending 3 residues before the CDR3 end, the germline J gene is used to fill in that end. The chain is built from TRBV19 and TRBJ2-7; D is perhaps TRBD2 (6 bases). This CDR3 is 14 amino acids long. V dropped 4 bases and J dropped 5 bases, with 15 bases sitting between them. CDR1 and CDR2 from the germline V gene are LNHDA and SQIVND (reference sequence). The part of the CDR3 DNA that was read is TGTGCCAGTAGTACCAAGCATGGAGGGGACGAG. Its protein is CASSTKHGGDE. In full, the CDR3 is CASSTKHGGDEQYF.

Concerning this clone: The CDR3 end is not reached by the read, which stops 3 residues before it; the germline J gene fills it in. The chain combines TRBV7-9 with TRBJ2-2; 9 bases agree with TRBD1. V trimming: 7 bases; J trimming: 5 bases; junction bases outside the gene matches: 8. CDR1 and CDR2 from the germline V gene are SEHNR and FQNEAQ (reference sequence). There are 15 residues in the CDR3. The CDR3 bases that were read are TGTGCCAGCACCCAGGGACAGGGAAAAACCGGGGAG. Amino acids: CASTQGQGKTGE. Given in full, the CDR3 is CASTQGQGKTGELFF. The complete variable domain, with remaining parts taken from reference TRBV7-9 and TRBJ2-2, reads DTGVSQNPRHKITKRGQNVTFRCDPISEHNRLYWYRQTLGQGPEFLTYFQNEAQLEKSRLLSDRFSAERPKGSFSTLEIQRTEQGDSAMYLCASTQGQGKTGELFFGEGSRLTVL.

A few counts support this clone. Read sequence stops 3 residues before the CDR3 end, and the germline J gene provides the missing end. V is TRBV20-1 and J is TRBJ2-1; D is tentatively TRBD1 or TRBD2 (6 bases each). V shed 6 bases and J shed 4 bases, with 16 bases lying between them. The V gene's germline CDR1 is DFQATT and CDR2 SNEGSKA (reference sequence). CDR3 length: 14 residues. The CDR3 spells CSAGGIGGYNEQFF. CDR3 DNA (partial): TGCAGTGCAGGGGGTATAGGAGGGTACAATGAG.

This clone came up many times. The CDR3 sequence: CASSLEPRRANQPQHF. CDR3 bases read: TGTGCCAGCAGCTTAGAGCCCAGGAGGGCCAATCAGCCC. The chain is built from TRBV7-8 and TRBJ1-5, with D unresolved. Read coverage stops 3 residues before the CDR3 terminus; the germline J gene supplies the remainder. Trimming shortened V by 1 base and J by 3 bases, and 13 bases separated the two germline ends. This CDR3 contains 16 residues. Per the germline V gene, CDR1 is SGHVS and CDR2 is FQNEAQ.

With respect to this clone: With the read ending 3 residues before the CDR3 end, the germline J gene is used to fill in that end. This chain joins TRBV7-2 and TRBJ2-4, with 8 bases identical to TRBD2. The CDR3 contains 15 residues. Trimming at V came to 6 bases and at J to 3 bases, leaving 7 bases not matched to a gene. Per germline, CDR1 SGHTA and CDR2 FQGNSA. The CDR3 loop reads CASSLGGGGKNIQYF. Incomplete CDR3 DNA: TGTGCCAGCAGTCTCGGGGGGGGCGGCAAAAACATT. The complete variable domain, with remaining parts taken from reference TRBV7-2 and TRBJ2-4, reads GAGVSQSPSNKVTEKGKDVELRCDPISGHTALYWYRQSLGQGLEFLIYFQGNSAPDKSGLPSDRFSAERTGGSVSTLTIQRTQQEDSAVYLCASSLGGGGKNIQYFGAGTRLSVL.

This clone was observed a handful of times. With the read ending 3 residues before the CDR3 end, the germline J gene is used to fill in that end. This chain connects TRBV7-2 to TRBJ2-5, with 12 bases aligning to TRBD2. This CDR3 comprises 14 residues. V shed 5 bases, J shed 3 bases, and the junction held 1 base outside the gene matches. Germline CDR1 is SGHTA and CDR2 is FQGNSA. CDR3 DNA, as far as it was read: TGTGCCAGCAGCCGACTAGCGGGAGAAGAGACC. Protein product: CASSRLAGEET. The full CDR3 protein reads CASSRLAGEETQYF.

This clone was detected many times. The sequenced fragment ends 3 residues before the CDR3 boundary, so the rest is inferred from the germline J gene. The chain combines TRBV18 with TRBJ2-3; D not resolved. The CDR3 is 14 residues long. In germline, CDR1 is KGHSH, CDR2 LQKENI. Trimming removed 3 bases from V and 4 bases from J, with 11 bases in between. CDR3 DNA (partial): TGTGCCAGCTCACCCGCAGAGAACCCAGATACG. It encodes CASSPAENPDT. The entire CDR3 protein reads CASSPAENPDTQYF.

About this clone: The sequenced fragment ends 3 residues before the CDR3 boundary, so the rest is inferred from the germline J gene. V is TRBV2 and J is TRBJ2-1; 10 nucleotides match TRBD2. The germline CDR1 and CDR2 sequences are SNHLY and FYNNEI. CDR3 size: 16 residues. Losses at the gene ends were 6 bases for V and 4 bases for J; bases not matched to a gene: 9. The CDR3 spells CASSLGLAAPYNEQFF. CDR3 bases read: TGTGCCAGCAGCCTCGGACTAGCGGCCCCGTACAATGAG.

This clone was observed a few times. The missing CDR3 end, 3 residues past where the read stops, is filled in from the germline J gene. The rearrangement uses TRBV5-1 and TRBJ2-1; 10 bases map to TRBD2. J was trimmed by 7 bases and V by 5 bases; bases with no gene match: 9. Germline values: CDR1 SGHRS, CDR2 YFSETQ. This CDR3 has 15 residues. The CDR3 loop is CASRVSGGIINEQFF. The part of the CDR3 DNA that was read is TGCGCCAGCAGGGTTAGCGGGGGGATCATTAATGAG.

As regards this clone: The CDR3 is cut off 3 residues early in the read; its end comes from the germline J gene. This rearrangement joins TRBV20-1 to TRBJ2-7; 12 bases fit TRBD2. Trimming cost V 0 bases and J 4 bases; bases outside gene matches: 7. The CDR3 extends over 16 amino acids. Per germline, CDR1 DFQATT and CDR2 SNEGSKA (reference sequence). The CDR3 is CSARDPLAGGPYEQYF. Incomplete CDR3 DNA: TGCAGTGCTAGAGACCCTCTAGCGGGAGGGCCGTACGAG.

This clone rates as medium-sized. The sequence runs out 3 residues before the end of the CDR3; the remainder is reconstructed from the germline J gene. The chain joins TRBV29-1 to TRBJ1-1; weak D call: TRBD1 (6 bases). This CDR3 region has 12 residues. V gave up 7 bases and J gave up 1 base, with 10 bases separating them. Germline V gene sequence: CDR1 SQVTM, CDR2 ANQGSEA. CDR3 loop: CSDVQGNTEAFF. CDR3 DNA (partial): TGCAGCGACGTACAGGGGAACACTGAA.

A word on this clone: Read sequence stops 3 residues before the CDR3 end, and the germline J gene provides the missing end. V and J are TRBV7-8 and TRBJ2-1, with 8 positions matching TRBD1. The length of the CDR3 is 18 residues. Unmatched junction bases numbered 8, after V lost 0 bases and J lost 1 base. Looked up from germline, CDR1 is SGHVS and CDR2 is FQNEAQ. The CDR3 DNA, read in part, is TGTGCCAGCAGCTTAGCAGACAGGGGCCGATCATCCTACAATGAG. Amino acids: CASSLADRGRSSYNE. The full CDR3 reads CASSLADRGRSSYNEQFF.

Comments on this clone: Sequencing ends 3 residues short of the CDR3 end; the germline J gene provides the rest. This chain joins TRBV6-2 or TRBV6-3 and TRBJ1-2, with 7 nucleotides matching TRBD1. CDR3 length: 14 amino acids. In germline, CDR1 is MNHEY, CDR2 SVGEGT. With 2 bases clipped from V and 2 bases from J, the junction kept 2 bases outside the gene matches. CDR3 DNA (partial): TGTGCCAGCAGTTACAGAGGGGGCAACTATGGC. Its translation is CASSYRGGNYG. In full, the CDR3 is CASSYRGGNYGYTF.

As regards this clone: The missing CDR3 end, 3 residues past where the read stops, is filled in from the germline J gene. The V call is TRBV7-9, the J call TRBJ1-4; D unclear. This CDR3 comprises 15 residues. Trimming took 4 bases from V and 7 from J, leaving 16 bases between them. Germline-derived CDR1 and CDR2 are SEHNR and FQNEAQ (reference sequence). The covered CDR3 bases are TGTGCCAGCAGCTCCGCGCGGCCGGGTAGTGAAAAA. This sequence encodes CASSSARPGSEK. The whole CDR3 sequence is CASSSARPGSEKLFF.

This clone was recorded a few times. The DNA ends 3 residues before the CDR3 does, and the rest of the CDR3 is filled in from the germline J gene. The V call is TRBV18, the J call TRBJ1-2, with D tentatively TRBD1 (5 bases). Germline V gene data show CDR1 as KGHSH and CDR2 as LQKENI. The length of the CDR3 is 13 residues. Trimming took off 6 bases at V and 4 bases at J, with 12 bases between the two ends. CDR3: CASSSRQIYGYTF. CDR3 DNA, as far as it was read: TGTGCCAGCTCCTCCAGACAGATCTATGGC. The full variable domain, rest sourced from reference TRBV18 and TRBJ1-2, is NAGVMQNPRHLVRRRGQEARLRCSPMKGHSHVYWYRQLPEEGLKFMVYLQKENIIDESGMPKERFSAEFPKEGPSILRIQQVVRGDSAAYFCASSSRQIYGYTFGSGTRLTVV.

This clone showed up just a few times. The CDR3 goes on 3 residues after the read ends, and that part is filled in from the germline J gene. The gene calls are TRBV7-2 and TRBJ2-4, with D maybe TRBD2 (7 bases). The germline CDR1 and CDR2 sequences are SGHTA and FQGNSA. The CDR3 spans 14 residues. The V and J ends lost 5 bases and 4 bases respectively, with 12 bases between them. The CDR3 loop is CASSPRGGKNIQYF. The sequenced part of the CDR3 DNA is TGTGCCAGCAGCCCAAGGGGGGGAAAAAACATT.

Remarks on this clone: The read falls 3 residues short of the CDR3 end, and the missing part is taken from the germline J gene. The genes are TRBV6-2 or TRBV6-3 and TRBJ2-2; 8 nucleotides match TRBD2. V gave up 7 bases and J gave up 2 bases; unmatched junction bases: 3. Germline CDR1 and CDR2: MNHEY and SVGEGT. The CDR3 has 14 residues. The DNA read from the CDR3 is TGTGCCAGCAATCTAGCGGGTAACACCGGGGAG. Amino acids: CASNLAGNTGE. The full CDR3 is CASNLAGNTGELFF.

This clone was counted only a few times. The CDR3 sequence: CASSAGQGQGSPLHF. The CDR3 DNA, read in part, is TGTGCCAGCAGTGCGGGTCAGGGTCAGGGTTCACCC. The rearrangement joins TRBV2 to TRBJ1-6, with D possibly TRBD1 on 5 matching bases. The observed sequence ends 3 residues before the CDR3 terminus, with the missing tail filled in from the germline J gene. CDR1 and CDR2 (germline): SNHLY, FYNNEI. Trimming stripped 4 bases from V and 9 bases from J, with 16 bases between. The CDR3 loop spans 15 amino acids. Drawing the rest from reference TRBV2 and TRBJ1-6, the complete variable domain is EPEVTQTPSHQVTQMGQEVILRCVPISNHLYFYWYRQILGQKVEFLVSFYNNEISEKSEIFDDQFSVERPDGSNFTLKIRSTKLEDSAMYFCASSAGQGQGSPLHFGNGTRLTVT.

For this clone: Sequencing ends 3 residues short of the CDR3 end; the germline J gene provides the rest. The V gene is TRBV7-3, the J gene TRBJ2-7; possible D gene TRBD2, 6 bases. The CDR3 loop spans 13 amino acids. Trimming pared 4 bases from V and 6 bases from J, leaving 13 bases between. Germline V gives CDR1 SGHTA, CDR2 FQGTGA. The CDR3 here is CASSSMGGGEQYF. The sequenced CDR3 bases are TGTGCCAGCAGCTCCATGGGGGGAGGCGAG. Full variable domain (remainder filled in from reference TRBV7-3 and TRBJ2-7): GAGVSQTPSNKVTEKGKYVELRCDPISGHTALYWYRQSLGQGPEFLIYFQGTGAADDSGLPNDRFFAVRPEGSVSTLKIQRTERGDSAVYLCASSSMGGGEQYFGPGTRLTVT.

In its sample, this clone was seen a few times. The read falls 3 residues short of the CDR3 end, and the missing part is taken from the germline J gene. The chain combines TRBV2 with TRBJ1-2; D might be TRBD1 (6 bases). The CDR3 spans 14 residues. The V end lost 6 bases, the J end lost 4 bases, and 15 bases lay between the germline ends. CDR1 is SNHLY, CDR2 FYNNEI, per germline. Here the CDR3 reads CASRKGGRPYGYTF. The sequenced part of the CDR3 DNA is TGTGCCAGCAGGAAGGGGGGGAGGCCCTATGGC.

CDR3 amino acids: CASSRTGGAGQPQHF. The covered CDR3 bases are TGTGCCAGTTCTCGAACAGGGGGCGCGGGTCAGCCC. The chain is built from TRBV2 and TRBJ1-5; 9 bases fit TRBD1. Read sequence stops 3 residues before the CDR3 end, and the germline J gene provides the missing end. CDR1 is SNHLY and CDR2 is FYNNEI in the germline V gene. This CDR3 has 15 amino acids. V lost 9 bases and J lost 6; bases outside the gene matches: 12.